These 11 T cell receptor beta chains were sequenced from one sample in a study of T cell changes during pregnancy in multiple sclerosis. Sequencing was performed with immunoSEQ multiplex PCR; in TCRdb, only in-frame clones are kept and a portion is missing. The table shows about 40,000 clones, with approximately 92% occurring only once. Sample: peripheral blood, taken before pregnancy. Every receptor here comes from a female donor with multiple sclerosis, enrolled in a pregnancy study.

CDR3 DNA sequence: TGTGCCAGCCGTCCCATGAGTAGCGGGAGCCCTTCGACCCAGTACTTC. Protein sequence: CASRPMSSGSPSTQYF. This chain uses TRBV27 with TRBJ2-5; 9 nucleotides agree with TRBD2. Germline CDR1 reads MNHEY; CDR2 reads SMNVEV (reference sequence). Germline trimming cut 8 bases from V and 7 bases from J; bases unmatched to any gene: 17. The CDR3 consists of 16 residues.

The chain uses TRBV6-1 and TRBJ2-5; D is unclear. Between the trimmed V and J ends, which lost 1 base and 5 bases, there was a span of 8 bases. Germline V gene lookup returns CDR1 MNHNS and CDR2 SASEGT. This CDR3 spans 13 amino acids. The CDR3 reads CASSEGGAETQYF. CDR3 coding DNA: TGTGCCAGCAGTGAAGGAGGAGCGGAGACCCAGTACTTC.

This rearrangement joins TRBV6-1 to TRBJ1-5; perhaps TRBD1 as D (6 bases). V was trimmed by 6 bases and J by 4 bases, leaving 10 bases between them. This CDR3 spans 13 amino acids. From germline, CDR1 is MNHNS and CDR2 SASEGT. The CDR3 DNA sequence: TGTGCCAGCAGGGAAACAGGGAATCAGCCCCAGCATTTT. Protein product: CASRETGNQPQHF.

V is TRBV5-1 and J is TRBJ2-2; 10 nucleotides match TRBD2. The CDR3 spans 16 residues. The V segment lost 2 bases and the J segment 1 base; nucleotides outside the gene matches: 2. Germline V gene lookup returns CDR1 SGHRS and CDR2 YFSETQ. CDR3 sequence (DNA): TGCGCCAGCAGCTTAAGACTAGCGGGGAACACCGGGGAGCTGTTTTTT. This translates into CASSLRLAGNTGELFF. Filled out from reference TRBV5-1 and TRBJ2-2, the complete variable domain reads KAGVTQTPRYLIKTRGQQVTLSCSPISGHRSVSWYQQTPGQGLQFLFEYFSETQRNKGNFPGRFSGRQFSNSRSEMNVSTLELGDSALYLCASSLRLAGNTGELFFGEGSRLTVL.

The J gene is TRBJ1-1, the V gene TRBV13; 9 bases are shared with TRBD1. Germline trimming cut 3 bases from V and 5 bases from J; bases unmatched to any gene: 4. CDR1 and CDR2 (germline): PRHDT, FYEKMQ (reference sequence). The CDR3 extends over 14 amino acids. The CDR3 bases are TGTGCCAGCAGCTTGGGACAGGGATGGACTGAAGCTTTCTTT. Its protein is CASSLGQGWTEAFF.

The chain combines TRBV19 with TRBJ2-3, with D possibly being TRBD1 (5 bases). Trimming cost V 5 bases and J 5 bases, with 17 bases left between them. From germline, CDR1 is LNHDA and CDR2 SQIVND (reference sequence). This CDR3 is 15 amino acids long. CDR3 DNA sequence: TGTGCCAGTAGTGCAGGGATTGGGCTCGAAGATACGCAGTATTTT. The encoded protein is CASSAGIGLEDTQYF. Drawing the rest from reference TRBV19 and TRBJ2-3, the complete variable domain is DGGITQSPKYLFRKEGQNVTLSCEQNLNHDAMYWYRQDPGQGLRLIYYSQIVNDFQKGDIAEGYSVSREKKESFPLTVTSAQKNPTAFYLCASSAGIGLEDTQYFGPGTRLTVL.

The chain is built from TRBV9 and TRBJ2-5; TRBD1 aligns across 8 bases. The end of the DNA is better explained by TRBJ2-7, so the J call may be wrong. The CDR3 consists of 15 residues. Germline V gene lookup returns CDR1 SGDLS and CDR2 YYNGEE. CDR3 in amino acids: CASSSSLKTGDEQYF. CDR3 in DNA: TGTGCCAGCAGCTCATCCCTTAAGACAGGGGACGAGCAGTACTTC.

The CDR3 is CASSWLGLKETQYF. CDR3 in DNA: TGTGCCAGCAGCTGGTTAGGACTTAAAGAGACCCAGTACTTC. This chain links TRBV7-9 with TRBJ2-5; D might be TRBD2 (5 bases). The V gene's germline CDR1 is SEHNR and CDR2 FQNEAQ (reference sequence). The V end was cut by 4 bases, the J end by 3 bases, with 12 bases between. This CDR3 is 14 amino acids long.

The gene calls are TRBV5-5 and TRBJ2-7; maybe TRBD1 (6 bases). The CDR3 extends over 12 amino acids. Germline V gives CDR1 SGHKS, CDR2 YYEKEE (reference sequence). V lost 5 bases and J lost 4, with 10 bases in between. The CDR3: CASRLTGYEQYF. CDR3 DNA sequence: TGTGCCAGCAGGTTAACAGGGTACGAGCAGTACTTC.

This rearrangement joins TRBV25-1 to TRBJ2-7; D possibly corresponds to TRBD1 (5 bases). The germline V gene has CDR1 MGHDK and CDR2 SYGVNS. The CDR3 is 13 amino acids. Trimming removed 0 bases at V and 4 bases at J, with 7 bases between. The CDR3 DNA reads TGTGCCAGCAGTGAATACAGGGATTACGAGCAGTACTTC. Translating it yields CASSEYRDYEQYF.

The chain joins TRBV28 to TRBJ1-5, with unresolved D. The germline gives CDR1 MDHEN, CDR2 SYDVKM. CDR3 length: 13 amino acids. The germline V and J ends were trimmed by 7 bases and 6 bases, with 13 bases remaining between them. The CDR3 spells CASIARWVQPQHF. The DNA for the CDR3 is TGTGCCAGCATTGCCAGGTGGGTTCAGCCCCAGCATTTT.